The clone carrying this T cell receptor (beta chain) appeared a single time. After removal of 6 bases from V and 4 bases from J, the junction contained 6 bases not matched to a gene. The CDR3 covers 13 residues. The V gene's germline CDR1 is MNHEY and CDR2 SMNVEV (reference sequence). This entry belongs to a study of shared clonotypes between healthy human individuals. Clones were read by immunoSEQ multiplex PCR, and TCRdb kept only the in-frame ones, dropping some. The sample yields around 2,000,000 clones, 90% to 95% seen once. The sequenced material came from naive CD4+ T cells sorted from blood. Subset specified: CD45RA+ positively selected. J is TRBJ2-7 and V is TRBV27, with TRBD2 identical over 7 bases. This clonotype was sampled from a man between 18 and 29 years old in good health. This CDR3 is CASRGGVAYEQYF. Here the CDR3 DNA reads TGTGCCAGCAGGGGGGGGGTAGCGTACGAGCAGTACTTC.